The clone carrying this T cell receptor beta chain was seen just once. This entry is derived from a study of blood T cell repertoires in COVID-19. The authors' processing: Counts of nucleated cells, estimated from reference gene primer amplification, were obtained. Clones were read by immunoSEQ multiplex PCR, and TCRdb kept only the in-frame ones, dropping some. From that table come the V and J calls and clone size; the DNA was used to work out D and trimming. The sample shows under 300,000 clones, 75% to 90% of them seen only once. The study recruited people aged about 18 to 89 years across about 25 US areas. Sequencing was done on a sample of PBMCs or T cells enriched from blood (not recorded which). The receptor comes from a woman in her forties who had been exposed to COVID-19.

CDR3 region: CASSQGGRANYGYTF. Written as DNA, the CDR3 is TGTGCCAGCAGCCAAGGAGGGAGAGCTAACTATGGCTACACCTTC. This sequence joins TRBV7-2 and TRBJ1-2, with D hard to call. Germline CDR1 and CDR2: SGHTA and FQGNSA. Trimming removed 5 bases at V and 0 bases at J, with 13 bases between. This CDR3 has 15 amino acids.